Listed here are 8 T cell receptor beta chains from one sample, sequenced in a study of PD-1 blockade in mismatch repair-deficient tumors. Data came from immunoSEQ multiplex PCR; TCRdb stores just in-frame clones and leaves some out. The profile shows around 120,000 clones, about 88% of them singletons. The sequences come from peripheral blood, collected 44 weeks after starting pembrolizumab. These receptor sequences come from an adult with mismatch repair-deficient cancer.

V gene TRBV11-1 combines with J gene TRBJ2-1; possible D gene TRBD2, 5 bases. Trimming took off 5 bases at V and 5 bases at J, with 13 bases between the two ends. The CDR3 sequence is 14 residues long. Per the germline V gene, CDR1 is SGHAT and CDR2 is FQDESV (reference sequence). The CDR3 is CASSLNGNHNEQFF. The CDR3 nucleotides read TGTGCCAGCAGCCTTAACGGGAATCACAATGAGCAGTTCTTC. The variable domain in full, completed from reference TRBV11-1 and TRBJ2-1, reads EAEVAQSPRYKITEKSQAVAFWCDPISGHATLYWYRQILGQGPELLVQFQDESVVDDSQLPKDRFSAERLKGVDSTLKIQPAELGDSAMYLCASSLNGNHNEQFFGPGTRLTVL.

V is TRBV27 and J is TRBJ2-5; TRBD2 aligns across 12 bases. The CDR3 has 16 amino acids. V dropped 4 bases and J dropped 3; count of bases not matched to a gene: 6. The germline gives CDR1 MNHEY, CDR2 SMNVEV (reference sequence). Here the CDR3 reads CASSSGLAGIEETQYF. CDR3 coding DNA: TGTGCCAGCAGTTCCGGACTAGCGGGGATAGAAGAGACCCAGTACTTC.

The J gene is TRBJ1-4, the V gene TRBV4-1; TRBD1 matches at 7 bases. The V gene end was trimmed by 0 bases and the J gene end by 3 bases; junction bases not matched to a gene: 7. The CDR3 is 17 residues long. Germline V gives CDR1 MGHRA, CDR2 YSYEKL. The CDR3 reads CASSQDSRGRANEKLFF. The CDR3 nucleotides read TGCGCCAGCAGCCAAGATTCAAGGGGGCGGGCTAATGAAAAACTGTTTTTT.

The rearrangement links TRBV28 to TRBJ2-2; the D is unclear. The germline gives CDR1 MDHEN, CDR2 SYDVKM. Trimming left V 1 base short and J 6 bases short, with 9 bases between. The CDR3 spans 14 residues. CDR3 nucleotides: TGTGCCAGCAGTTTATTGGCATCCTCCGGGGAGCTGTTTTTT. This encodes CASSLLASSGELFF.

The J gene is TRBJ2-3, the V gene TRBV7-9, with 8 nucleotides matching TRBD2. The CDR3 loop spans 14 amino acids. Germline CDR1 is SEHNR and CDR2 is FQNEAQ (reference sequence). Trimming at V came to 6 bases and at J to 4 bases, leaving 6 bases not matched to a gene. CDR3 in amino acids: CASRTGLAADTQYF. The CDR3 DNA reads TGTGCCAGCAGAACCGGACTAGCCGCAGATACGCAGTATTTT.

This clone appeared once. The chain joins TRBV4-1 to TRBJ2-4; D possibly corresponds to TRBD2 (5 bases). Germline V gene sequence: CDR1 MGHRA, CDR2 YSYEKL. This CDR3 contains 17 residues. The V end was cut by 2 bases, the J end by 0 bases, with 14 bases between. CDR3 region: CASSQPVSGEAKNIQYF. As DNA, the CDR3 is TGCGCCAGCAGCCAACCGGTTTCCGGGGAAGCCAAAAACATTCAGTACTTC.

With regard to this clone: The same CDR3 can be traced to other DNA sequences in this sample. The CDR3: CASSPGRGNTEAFF. The CDR3 DNA reads as TGCGCCAGCAGCCCTGGACGGGGGAACACTGAAGCTTTCTTT. The rearrangement uses TRBV5-1 and TRBJ1-1; D unclear. CDR3 length equals 14 residues. Trimming took off 4 bases at V and 1 base at J, with 11 bases between the two ends. Germline-derived CDR1 and CDR2 are SGHRS and YFSETQ. The full variable domain, rest sourced from reference TRBV5-1 and TRBJ1-1, is KAGVTQTPRYLIKTRGQQVTLSCSPISGHRSVSWYQQTPGQGLQFLFEYFSETQRNKGNFPGRFSGRQFSNSRSEMNVSTLELGDSALYLCASSPGRGNTEAFFGQGTRLTVV.

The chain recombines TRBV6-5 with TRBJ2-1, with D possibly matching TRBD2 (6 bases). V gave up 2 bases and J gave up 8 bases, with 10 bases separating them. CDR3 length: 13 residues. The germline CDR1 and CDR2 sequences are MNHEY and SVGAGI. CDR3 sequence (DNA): TGTGCCAGCAGTTACGCACTAGCCGATGAGCAGTTCTTC. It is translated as CASSYALADEQFF.